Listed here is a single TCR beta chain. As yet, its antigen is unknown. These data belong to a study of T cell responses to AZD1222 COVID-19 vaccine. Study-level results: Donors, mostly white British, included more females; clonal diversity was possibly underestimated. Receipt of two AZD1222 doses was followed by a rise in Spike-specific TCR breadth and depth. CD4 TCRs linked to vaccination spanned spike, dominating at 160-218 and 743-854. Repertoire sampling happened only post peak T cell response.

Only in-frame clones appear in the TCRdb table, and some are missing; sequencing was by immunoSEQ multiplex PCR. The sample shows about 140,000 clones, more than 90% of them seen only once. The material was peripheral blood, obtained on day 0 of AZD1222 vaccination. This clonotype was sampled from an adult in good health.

The CDR3 spells CASSQEGTRRSGNTIYF. The CDR3 coding sequence is TGCGCCAGCAGCCAAGAGGGGACAAGACGCTCTGGAAACACCATATATTTT. The rearrangement joins TRBV4-1 to TRBJ1-3, with D tentatively TRBD1 (6 bases). In germline, CDR1 is MGHRA, CDR2 YSYEKL. Trimming took 0 bases from V and 0 from J, leaving 12 bases between them. This CDR3 comprises 17 residues.